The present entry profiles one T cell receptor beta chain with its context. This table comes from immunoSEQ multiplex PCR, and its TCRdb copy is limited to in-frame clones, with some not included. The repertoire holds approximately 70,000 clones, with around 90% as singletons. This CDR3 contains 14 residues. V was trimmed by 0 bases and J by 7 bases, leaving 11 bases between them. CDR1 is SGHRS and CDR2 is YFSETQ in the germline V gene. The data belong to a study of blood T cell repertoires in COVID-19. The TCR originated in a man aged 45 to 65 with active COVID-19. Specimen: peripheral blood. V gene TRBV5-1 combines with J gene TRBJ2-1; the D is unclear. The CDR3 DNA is TGCGCCAGCAGCTTGGTGGGCCGTGGGAATGAGCAGTTCTTC. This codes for CASSLVGRGNEQFF.